This passage covers 23 T cell receptor beta chains from one sample sequenced in a study of blood T cell repertoires in COVID-19. TCRdb keeps only in-frame clones here, not all; method: immunoSEQ multiplex PCR. Counted here are 250,000 or so clones, 90% occurring once; the ten biggest clones make up under 2.5%. The sample taken for sequencing was peripheral blood. Receptors were obtained from a woman aged 60-75 years with COVID-19, enrolled during active disease.

The CDR3 here is CASSQERGYEQYF. CDR3 nucleotide sequence: TGTGCCAGCAGCCAAGAAAGGGGCTACGAGCAGTACTTC. The chain uses TRBV4-2 and TRBJ2-7, with a weak D call TRBD1 (5 bases). Deletions cut 0 bases from V and 3 bases from J, with 6 bases between. The CDR3 has 13 residues. Germline CDR1 and CDR2: LGHNA and YNFKEQ.

The chain combines TRBV7-2 with TRBJ2-2, with TRBD1 matching 8 bases. Germline V CDR1 and CDR2: SGHTA, FQGNSA. The CDR3 runs 16 residues. V dropped 0 bases and J dropped 7; count of bases not matched to a gene: 7. This CDR3 reads CASSLAGRGQGGELFF. CDR3 bases: TGTGCCAGCAGCTTAGCGGGCAGGGGGCAGGGCGGGGAGCTGTTTTTT.

V usage is TRBV20-1 and J usage is TRBJ1-6; tentatively, D is TRBD1 (5 bases). This CDR3 contains 11 residues. Looked up from germline, CDR1 is DFQATT and CDR2 is SNEGSKA (reference sequence). V lost 5 bases and J lost 18, with 17 bases in between. As DNA, the CDR3 is TGCAGTGCTCCCCGGGGGGTCATTACCCACTTT. As protein: CSAPRGVITHF.

This chain joins TRBV6-2 or TRBV6-3 and TRBJ1-1, with a possible D match to TRBD1 (6 bases). V was pared by 0 bases and J by 7 bases, with 18 bases between. Looked up from germline, CDR1 is MNHEY and CDR2 is SVGEGT. There are 16 residues in the CDR3. The CDR3 is CASSYSKNRESIEAFF. DNA of the CDR3: TGTGCCAGCAGTTACTCGAAGAACAGGGAGAGCATTGAAGCTTTCTTT.

This chain joins TRBV29-1 and TRBJ2-1; TRBD1 aligns across 8 bases. The CDR3 has 12 amino acids. CDR1 is SQVTM and CDR2 is ANQGSEA in the germline V gene. Trimming took 7 bases from V and 5 from J; bases not matched to a gene: 4. The CDR3 DNA is TGCAGCGCCGGGACAGGAGACAATGAGCAGTTCTTC. Translated: CSAGTGDNEQFF.

J is TRBJ1-5 and V is TRBV4-3, with unresolved D. Trimming stripped 0 bases from V and 8 bases from J, with 14 bases between. The CDR3 is 15 residues long. CDR1 LGHNA and CDR2 YSLEER come from the germline V gene. The CDR3 DNA reads as TGCGCCAGCAGCCAAGATGGCGGAGCCAGAGAGCCCCAGCATTTT. Protein: CASSQDGGAREPQHF.

The chain uses TRBV7-9 and TRBJ2-6; a weak D match, TRBD1 (6 bases). CDR1 SEHNR and CDR2 FQNEAQ come from the germline V gene (reference sequence). The V end was cut by 10 bases, the J end by 0 bases, with 19 bases between. The CDR3 is made up of 17 amino acids. CDR3 residues: CANPTQGRLSGANVLTF. The CDR3 DNA sequence: TGTGCCAACCCAACCCAGGGGCGCCTCTCTGGGGCCAACGTCCTGACTTTC.

This sequence joins TRBV19 and TRBJ1-5; TRBD1 might be the D (6 bases). V was clipped by 5 bases and J by 7 bases, with 15 bases between them. The CDR3 sequence is 14 residues long. The V gene's germline CDR1 is LNHDA and CDR2 SQIVND (reference sequence). The CDR3 coding sequence is TGTGCCAGTAGTTCCGGACAGACACGACAGCCCCAGCATTTT. It is translated as CASSSGQTRQPQHF. Together with reference TRBV19 and TRBJ1-5, the CDR3 gives the full variable domain: DGGITQSPKYLFRKEGQNVTLSCEQNLNHDAMYWYRQDPGQGLRLIYYSQIVNDFQKGDIAEGYSVSREKKESFPLTVTSAQKNPTAFYLCASSSGQTRQPQHFGDGTRLSIL.

The V gene is TRBV20-1, the J gene TRBJ1-1, with D unresolved. Trimming removed 4 bases at V and 3 bases at J, with 6 bases between. Germline values: CDR1 DFQATT, CDR2 SNEGSKA (reference sequence). This CDR3 has 11 amino acids. DNA of the CDR3: TGCAGTGCTATAGCTGACACTGAAGCTTTCTTT. This gives the protein CSAIADTEAFF.

This clone appeared once. This rearrangement joins TRBV11-2 to TRBJ1-4, with TRBD1 matching 9 bases. In germline, CDR1 is SGHAT, CDR2 FQNNGV. V lost 7 bases, J lost 7 bases, and 10 bases stayed unmatched. This CDR3 spans 15 amino acids. The CDR3 spells CASTLNRGRVEKLFF. Here the CDR3 DNA reads TGTGCCAGCACCCTAAACAGGGGGCGGGTTGAAAAACTGTTTTTT.

The rearrangement joins TRBV6-5 to TRBJ2-7; D may be TRBD1 (5 bases). The V gene lost 8 bases and the J gene lost 0 bases, with 11 bases spanning the gap. CDR1 and CDR2 from the germline V gene are MNHEY and SVGAGI. The CDR3 loop spans 13 amino acids. The CDR3 protein is CASGRASSYEQYF. In DNA form, the CDR3 reads TGTGCCAGCGGCAGGGCTTCCTCCTACGAGCAGTACTTC.

This chain uses TRBV3-1 (or the pseudogene TRBV3-2) with TRBJ1-2, with D possibly matching TRBD1 (6 bases). The CDR3 length is 14 residues. Germline lookup yields CDR1 LGHDT and CDR2 YNNKEL (reference sequence). V lost 6 bases and J 7 bases, leaving 18 bases between the germline ends. The CDR3 DNA reads TGTGCCAGCAGACGGACAGCCGGAGAGGCTGGCTACACCTTC. The encoded protein is CASRRTAGEAGYTF.

This sequence joins TRBV5-8 and TRBJ2-3; D may be TRBD2 (7 bases). V dropped 9 bases and J dropped 0 bases, with 17 bases sitting between them. This CDR3 region has 15 residues. Looked up from germline, CDR1 is SGHTS and CDR2 is YDEGEE. CDR3 nucleotides: TGTGCCACCAAGGGGGGGACATTAAGCACAGATACGCAGTATTTT. Translated: CATKGGTLSTDTQYF.

This sequence joins TRBV11-2 and TRBJ2-7; 11 bases are shared with TRBD1. Trimming cost V 3 bases and J 1 base; bases outside gene matches: 2. Germline CDR1 reads SGHAT; CDR2 reads FQNNGV. The CDR3 is 15 residues long. CDR3 protein: CASSLGTGGSYEQYF. CDR3 coding DNA: TGTGCCAGCAGCTTGGGGACAGGGGGATCCTACGAGCAGTACTTC.

This chain links TRBV5-4 with TRBJ1-2; 8 nucleotides line up with TRBD1. The CDR3 totals 13 residues. The V and J ends lost 4 bases and 7 bases, in that order; junction bases with no gene match: 6. Germline V CDR1 and CDR2: SGHNT, YYREEE (reference sequence). CDR3 nucleotides: TGTGCCAGCAGCGCCGGGACAGGCCTTGGCTACACCTTC. It codes for CASSAGTGLGYTF. Complete variable domain (other parts from reference TRBV5-4 and TRBJ1-2): ETGVTQSPTHLIKTRGQQVTLRCSSQSGHNTVSWYQQALGQGPQFIFQYYREEENGRGNFPPRFSGLQFPNYSSELNVNALELDDSALYLCASSAGTGLGYTFGSGTRLTVV.

The chain recombines TRBV7-9 with TRBJ1-5, with TRBD1 identical over 9 bases. There are 14 residues in the CDR3. Looked up from germline, CDR1 is SEHNR and CDR2 is FQNEAQ (reference sequence). With V trimmed by 6 bases and J by 3 bases, 3 bases remained unmatched. CDR3 in DNA: TGTGCCAGCAGTTGGACAGGGGACAATCAGCCCCAGCATTTT. Translation gives CASSWTGDNQPQHF.

The chain employs TRBV2 and TRBJ2-5, with TRBD1 identical over 9 bases. Germline-derived CDR1 and CDR2 are SNHLY and FYNNEI. CDR3 length: 15 residues. The V and J ends lost 7 bases and 2 bases, in that order; junction bases with no gene match: 8. Written as DNA, the CDR3 is TGTGCCAGCACCCTAGCGGACAGGGGACAAGAGACCCAGTACTTC. It is translated as CASTLADRGQETQYF.

The genes are TRBV27 and TRBJ2-3, with TRBD2 matching over 7 bases. The CDR3 length is 14 residues. Germline V gene sequence: CDR1 MNHEY, CDR2 SMNVEV (reference sequence). The V gene end was trimmed by 6 bases and the J gene end by 4 bases; junction bases not matched to a gene: 7. This CDR3 is CASRWGGLADTQYF. CDR3 in DNA: TGTGCCAGCAGATGGGGGGGGTTAGCAGATACGCAGTATTTT.

This clone has only a few counts. The chain uses TRBV7-3 and TRBJ2-3; 11 bases map to TRBD1. V shed 4 bases, J shed 7 bases, and the junction held 4 bases outside the gene matches. Germline-derived CDR1 and CDR2 are SGHTA and FQGTGA. This CDR3 spans 14 amino acids. CDR3 DNA: TGTGCCAGCAGCTCGGGGACAGGGGGAAATACGCAGTATTTT. Translation: CASSSGTGGNTQYF.

The V and J genes are TRBV5-4 and TRBJ2-1; 7 bases agree with TRBD2. The junction had 9 bases not matched to a gene; V was cut back by 4 bases and J by 5 bases. There are 15 residues in the CDR3. CDR1 is SGHNT and CDR2 is YYREEE in the germline V gene (reference sequence). CDR3 region: CASSLGPREDNEQFF. CDR3 bases: TGTGCCAGCAGCCTAGGACCCCGGGAGGACAATGAGCAGTTCTTC.

The chain combines TRBV7-3 with TRBJ1-6; 11 nucleotides align to TRBD1. The CDR3 is 15 amino acids. CDR1 and CDR2 (germline): SGHTA, FQGTGA. The ends lost 2 bases at V and 9 bases at J; junction bases unmatched: 3. The CDR3 sequence is CASSLFGQGASPLHF. The DNA for the CDR3 is TGTGCCAGCAGCTTATTCGGACAGGGGGCTTCACCCCTCCACTTT.

The chain couples TRBV5-4 to TRBJ1-1, with D hard to call. The V end was cut by 4 bases, the J end by 1 base, with 8 bases between. This CDR3 is 13 amino acids long. Germline V gives CDR1 SGHNT, CDR2 YYREEE (reference sequence). Here the CDR3 DNA reads TGTGCCAGCAGCCCTCCGAGGAACACTGAAGCTTTCTTT. This codes for CASSPPRNTEAFF.

The V call is TRBV7-8, the J call TRBJ1-3; tentative D call: TRBD1 (6 bases). CDR3 length: 16 amino acids. CDR1 is SGHVS and CDR2 is FQNEAQ in the germline V gene. V dropped 1 base and J dropped 0 bases, with 10 bases sitting between them. CDR3 protein: CASSLDRADSGNTIYF. The CDR3 coding sequence is TGTGCCAGCAGCTTAGACAGGGCCGACTCTGGAAACACCATATATTTT.